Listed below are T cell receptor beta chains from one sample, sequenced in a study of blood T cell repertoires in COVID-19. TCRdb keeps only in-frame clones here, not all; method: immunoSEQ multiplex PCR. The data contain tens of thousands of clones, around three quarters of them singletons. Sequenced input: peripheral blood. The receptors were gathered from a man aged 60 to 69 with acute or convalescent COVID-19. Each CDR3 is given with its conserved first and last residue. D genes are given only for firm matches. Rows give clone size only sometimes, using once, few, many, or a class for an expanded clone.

CDR3nt: TGTGCCAGCAGCTTTGGAGCAGGGGGGCAAAAGGCTTTCTTT
CDR3aa: CASSFGAGGQKAFF
abundance: NA
d_gene: TRBD1
j_gene: TRBJ1-1
v_gene: TRBV7-9

CDR3nt: TGTGCCTGGAGCCTGGGACTAGCGGGAGGACTCTCCTACGAGCAGTACTTC
CDR3aa: CAWSLGLAGGLSYEQYF
abundance: once
d_gene: TRBD2
j_gene: TRBJ2-7
v_gene: TRBV30

CDR3nt: TGTGCCAGCAGCTTAGATGGGGGGTCCTATAATTCACCCCTCCACTTT
CDR3aa: CASSLDGGSYNSPLHF
abundance: NA
d_gene: NA
j_gene: TRBJ1-6
v_gene: TRBV13

CDR3nt: TGTGCCAGCAGCTTAGTGGGCAGCACAGATACGCAGTATTTT
CDR3aa: CASSLVGSTDTQYF
abundance: NA
d_gene: NA
j_gene: TRBJ2-3
v_gene: TRBV7-9

CDR3nt: TGTGCCACCGCGACAGGGAATGAAAAACTGTTTTTT
CDR3aa: CATATGNEKLFF
abundance: NA
d_gene: TRBD1
j_gene: TRBJ1-4
v_gene: TRBV15

CDR3nt: TGTGCCAGCAACCCTTACAGGGATTATAGCAATCAGCCCCAGCATTTT
CDR3aa: CASNPYRDYSNQPQHF
abundance: few
d_gene: NA
j_gene: TRBJ1-5
v_gene: TRBV28

CDR3nt: TGTGCCAGCAGCTGGGGACAGGGGAGCGAGCAGTACTTC
CDR3aa: CASSWGQGSEQYF
abundance: NA
d_gene: TRBD1
j_gene: TRBJ2-7
v_gene: TRBV7-3

CDR3nt: TGCGCCAGCAGCCAAGAGATTAGACAGGGTGGCTACGAGCAGTACTTC
CDR3aa: CASSQEIRQGGYEQYF
abundance: NA
d_gene: TRBD1
j_gene: TRBJ2-7
v_gene: TRBV4-3

CDR3nt: TGTGCCAGTGGACAGGGCGATCAGCCCCAGCATTTT
CDR3aa: CASGQGDQPQHF
abundance: NA
d_gene: TRBD1
j_gene: TRBJ1-5
v_gene: TRBV30

CDR3nt: TGTGCCAGCGCCCAGGGTGTTTGGGGTGAGCAGTTCTTC
CDR3aa: CASAQGVWGEQFF
abundance: once
d_gene: NA
j_gene: TRBJ2-1
v_gene: TRBV7-2

CDR3nt: TGTGCCAGCAGTGGAGCTAGCGGGAGATTTGAGACCCAGTACTTC
CDR3aa: CASSGASGRFETQYF
abundance: NA
d_gene: TRBD2
j_gene: TRBJ2-5
v_gene: TRBV6-1

CDR3nt: TGCAGCGTTGAATGGCAGGGGATTCATGGCTACACCTTC
CDR3aa: CSVEWQGIHGYTF
abundance: NA
d_gene: NA
j_gene: TRBJ1-2
v_gene: TRBV29-1

CDR3nt: TGTGCCAGCAGCTTCGCGGGAGTGAATACAGATACGCAGTATTTT
CDR3aa: CASSFAGVNTDTQYF
abundance: medium-sized
d_gene: TRBD2
j_gene: TRBJ2-3
v_gene: TRBV5-5

CDR3nt: TGTGCCAGCAGCGGAGCGGGAGGGCCCCAGTTCTTC
CDR3aa: CASSGAGGPQFF
abundance: NA
d_gene: TRBD2
j_gene: TRBJ2-1
v_gene: TRBV7-9

CDR3nt: TGTGCCAGTAGTAGGGAGCGGGAAGAGACCCAGTACTTC
CDR3aa: CASSREREETQYF
abundance: NA
d_gene: NA
j_gene: TRBJ2-5
v_gene: TRBV19

CDR3nt: TGTGCCAGCAGTCGAAAGTGGGGGGGTGAGCAGTTCTTC
CDR3aa: CASSRKWGGEQFF
abundance: NA
d_gene: TRBD2
j_gene: TRBJ2-1
v_gene: TRBV27

CDR3nt: TGCAGCGCCCCGGGACAGGGGAATGAAAAACTGTTTTTT
CDR3aa: CSAPGQGNEKLFF
abundance: NA
d_gene: TRBD1
j_gene: TRBJ1-4
v_gene: TRBV29-1

CDR3nt: TGCGCCAGCACACAGGGGGCCCCCACTGAAGCTTTCTTT
CDR3aa: CASTQGAPTEAFF
abundance: NA
d_gene: TRBD1
j_gene: TRBJ1-1
v_gene: TRBV5-1

CDR3nt: TGTGCCAGCTCACCACCGAGCGCACTCTCCTACGAGCAGTACTTC
CDR3aa: CASSPPSALSYEQYF
abundance: NA
d_gene: NA
j_gene: TRBJ2-7
v_gene: TRBV18

CDR3nt: TGCGCCAGCAGCTTTGGCCTACGGGATTATACCTACGAGCAGTACTTC
CDR3aa: CASSFGLRDYTYEQYF
abundance: NA
d_gene: NA
j_gene: TRBJ2-7
v_gene: TRBV5-1

CDR3nt: TGTGCCAGCAGCTTGGAGACCGGGGAAAAACTGTTTTTT
CDR3aa: CASSLETGEKLFF
abundance: once
d_gene: NA
j_gene: TRBJ1-4
v_gene: TRBV5-4

CDR3nt: TGTGCCAGCAGCGTAGTAGGACAAATCGGAGACACCATATATTTT
CDR3aa: CASSVVGQIGDTIYF
abundance: NA
d_gene: NA
j_gene: TRBJ1-3
v_gene: TRBV9

CDR3nt: TGTGCCTGGAGGAGAGCGACAGATACGCAGTATTTT
CDR3aa: CAWRRATDTQYF
abundance: NA
d_gene: NA
j_gene: TRBJ2-3
v_gene: TRBV30

CDR3nt: TGTGCCAGCAGCTTAATAGGGGGTCCCGGGGAGCTGTTTTTT
CDR3aa: CASSLIGGPGELFF
abundance: NA
d_gene: NA
j_gene: TRBJ2-2
v_gene: TRBV7-3

CDR3nt: TGCGCCAGCAGTCCTACGGTAGAGACCCAGTACTTC
CDR3aa: CASSPTVETQYF
abundance: few
d_gene: NA
j_gene: TRBJ2-5
v_gene: TRBV4-1

CDR3nt: TGTGCCAGCAGCCAAGATATGGGGGCCGGGACAGATACGCAGTATTTT
CDR3aa: CASSQDMGAGTDTQYF
abundance: NA
d_gene: NA
j_gene: TRBJ2-3
v_gene: TRBV4-2

CDR3nt: TGTGCCAGCAGCCTTACGACAGCGAACACTGAAGCTTTCTTT
CDR3aa: CASSLTTANTEAFF
abundance: NA
d_gene: NA
j_gene: TRBJ1-1
v_gene: TRBV9

CDR3nt: TGTGCCAGCAGCCTCGGACAGTCCTACGAGCAGTACTTC
CDR3aa: CASSLGQSYEQYF
abundance: NA
d_gene: NA
j_gene: TRBJ2-7
v_gene: TRBV28

CDR3nt: TGTGCCAGCAGATCCCCCAGCGGGTACGGGGAGCTGTTTTTT
CDR3aa: CASRSPSGYGELFF
abundance: few
d_gene: NA
j_gene: TRBJ2-2
v_gene: TRBV6-5

CDR3nt: TGTGCCAGCAGCCAAGTTCACGCGGAGACCCAGTACTTC
CDR3aa: CASSQVHAETQYF
abundance: NA
d_gene: NA
j_gene: TRBJ2-5
v_gene: TRBV3-1/TRBV3-2

CDR3nt: TGTGCCACCAGCAGAGGGACTAGCGGGAGGGCCTGGGGAGAGACCCAGTACTTC
CDR3aa: CATSRGTSGRAWGETQYF
abundance: NA
d_gene: TRBD2
j_gene: TRBJ2-5
v_gene: TRBV15

CDR3nt: TGCGCCAGCAGAAACCTCGGGGGGGATCAGCCCCAGCATTTT
CDR3aa: CASRNLGGDQPQHF
abundance: NA
d_gene: NA
j_gene: TRBJ1-5
v_gene: TRBV4-1

CDR3nt: TGCGCCAGCAGCCCGCACGGGACAGGGGAGAATGAGCAGTTCTTC
CDR3aa: CASSPHGTGENEQFF
abundance: NA
d_gene: TRBD1
j_gene: TRBJ2-1
v_gene: TRBV4-3

CDR3nt: TGTGCCAGCAGCGTAGGGCTAGCTACCCAAGAGACCCAGTACTTC
CDR3aa: CASSVGLATQETQYF
abundance: NA
d_gene: NA
j_gene: TRBJ2-5
v_gene: TRBV9

CDR3nt: TGTGCCAGCAGTACAGGGGTGAACACTGAAGCTTTCTTT
CDR3aa: CASSTGVNTEAFF
abundance: NA
d_gene: TRBD1
j_gene: TRBJ1-1
v_gene: TRBV28

CDR3nt: TGTGCCAGCACCCAACTTCATCAGCCCCAGCATTTT
CDR3aa: CASTQLHQPQHF
abundance: few
d_gene: NA
j_gene: TRBJ1-5
v_gene: TRBV28

CDR3nt: TGTGCCAGCAGATCAGGGAACGAGCAGTACTTC
CDR3aa: CASRSGNEQYF
abundance: NA
d_gene: NA
j_gene: TRBJ2-7
v_gene: TRBV13

CDR3nt: TGTGCCAGCGCCACAAGCAATCAGCCCCAGCATTTT
CDR3aa: CASATSNQPQHF
abundance: NA
d_gene: NA
j_gene: TRBJ1-5
v_gene: TRBV7-2

CDR3nt: TGTGCCAGCATCACAGGGGAGATGAACACTGAAGCTTTCTTT
CDR3aa: CASITGEMNTEAFF
abundance: NA
d_gene: TRBD1
j_gene: TRBJ1-1
v_gene: TRBV28

CDR3nt: TGTGCCTGGAGTAAGGGGGCCTTACGAAACACCATATATTTT
CDR3aa: CAWSKGALRNTIYF
abundance: few
d_gene: TRBD1
j_gene: TRBJ1-3
v_gene: TRBV30

CDR3nt: TGTGCCAGCAGCTCGACAGGGGGCGGGAAACTGTTTTTT
CDR3aa: CASSSTGGGKLFF
abundance: NA
d_gene: TRBD1
j_gene: TRBJ1-4
v_gene: TRBV7-9

CDR3nt: TGTGCCAGCAGCCCCCTAAGCCGCCAGACCCAGTACTTC
CDR3aa: CASSPLSRQTQYF
abundance: NA
d_gene: NA
j_gene: TRBJ2-5
v_gene: TRBV3-1/TRBV3-2

CDR3nt: TGTGCCAGCAGTTCCCAGATCCAATCGACTAGCGGGAGGGTTACAGATACGCAGTATTTT
CDR3aa: CASSSQIQSTSGRVTDTQYF
abundance: NA
d_gene: TRBD2
j_gene: TRBJ2-3
v_gene: TRBV27

CDR3nt: TGCGCCAGCAGCACAGGATCGACAGGGGGCAATCAGCCCCAGCATTTT
CDR3aa: CASSTGSTGGNQPQHF
abundance: NA
d_gene: TRBD1
j_gene: TRBJ1-5
v_gene: TRBV5-1

CDR3nt: TGTGCCAGCAGTTTTCTGGCCTACGGAAAATTTGGCCTAGCGGGAGGGCACAATGAGCAGTTCTTC
CDR3aa: CASSFLAYGKFGLAGGHNEQFF
abundance: NA
d_gene: TRBD2
j_gene: TRBJ2-1
v_gene: TRBV28

CDR3nt: TGTGCCACCAGTGATTTCCAGCGGGGCACAGATACGCAGTATTTT
CDR3aa: CATSDFQRGTDTQYF
abundance: NA
d_gene: NA
j_gene: TRBJ2-3
v_gene: TRBV24-1

CDR3nt: TGTGCCAGCAGCTCGGGAGGAACCTACAATGAGCAGTTCTTC
CDR3aa: CASSSGGTYNEQFF
abundance: NA
d_gene: TRBD2
j_gene: TRBJ2-1
v_gene: TRBV5-4

CDR3nt: TGTGCCAGCAGTAGGACAGTGAGCACAGATACGCAGTATTTT
CDR3aa: CASSRTVSTDTQYF
abundance: NA
d_gene: NA
j_gene: TRBJ2-3
v_gene: TRBV2

CDR3nt: TGTGCCAGCAGTCCTACAGGGGACACTGAAGCTTTCTTT
CDR3aa: CASSPTGDTEAFF
abundance: NA
d_gene: TRBD1
j_gene: TRBJ1-1
v_gene: TRBV2

CDR3nt: TGCGCCAGCAGCTTGGCGGGGAACACTGAAGCTTTCTTT
CDR3aa: CASSLAGNTEAFF
abundance: NA
d_gene: NA
j_gene: TRBJ1-1
v_gene: TRBV5-1

CDR3nt: TGTGCCAGCAGTTACGGCAGTTTTAATGAGCAGTTCTTC
CDR3aa: CASSYGSFNEQFF
abundance: NA
d_gene: NA
j_gene: TRBJ2-1
v_gene: TRBV6-2/TRBV6-3

CDR3nt: TGTGCCAGCAGCTTAGTTCGGACTAGCCTCGATGAGCAGTTCTTC
CDR3aa: CASSLVRTSLDEQFF
abundance: NA
d_gene: TRBD2
j_gene: TRBJ2-1
v_gene: TRBV7-8

CDR3nt: TGTGCCAGCAGCGCCGAGGGCCCCTTGGAACCCGGGGAGCTGTTTTTT
CDR3aa: CASSAEGPLEPGELFF
abundance: NA
d_gene: NA
j_gene: TRBJ2-2
v_gene: TRBV7-7

CDR3nt: TGTGCCATCAGTGAGGGGGGGTTCTCTGGAAACACCATATATTTT
CDR3aa: CAISEGGFSGNTIYF
abundance: NA
d_gene: NA
j_gene: TRBJ1-3
v_gene: TRBV10-3

CDR3nt: TGTGCCAGCAGCTTGGGACTAGCCGCCTACGAGCAGTACTTC
CDR3aa: CASSLGLAAYEQYF
abundance: NA
d_gene: TRBD2
j_gene: TRBJ2-7
v_gene: TRBV11-2

CDR3nt: TGTGCCAGCAGCTTAGTGTCAAGGGGACTAAGCAATCAGCCCCAGCATTTT
CDR3aa: CASSLVSRGLSNQPQHF
abundance: NA
d_gene: NA
j_gene: TRBJ1-5
v_gene: TRBV11-3

CDR3nt: TGTGCCAGCAGCTTAGCGCTCCCAGGACAGGTCCATGGCTACACCTTC
CDR3aa: CASSLALPGQVHGYTF
abundance: once
d_gene: TRBD1
j_gene: TRBJ1-2
v_gene: TRBV7-8